These 4 T cell receptor beta chains were all obtained from the same sample, sequenced in a study of blood T cell repertoires in COVID-19 (dated by TCRdb to 2019 to 2021). The method was the immunoSEQ multiplex PCR assay. TCRdb stores this immuneACCESS table with in-frame sequences only. Part of the clones is absent; in the studies checked, under half of the shortfall reflects unresolved V genes, and no reason is known for the rest. This sample is represented by 100,000 or so clones; roughly 85% of them were singletons. The biggest ten clones account for about 12% of the sample. Sequenced: peripheral blood. Every receptor here comes from a woman in her seventies with acute or convalescent COVID-19.

The chain couples TRBV27 to TRBJ1-2; a possible D gene is TRBD1 (6 bases). Deletions cut 7 bases from V and 3 bases from J, with 18 bases between. The CDR3 covers 15 residues. Germline V gene lookup returns CDR1 MNHEY and CDR2 SMNVEV (reference sequence). CDR3 DNA: TGTGCCAGCACCCCAAACAGGGTTTGGGACTATGGCTACACCTTC. Amino acid sequence: CASTPNRVWDYGYTF.

Note on this clone: Germline is not matched at one junction end, which may reflect a read error. The chain is built from TRBV6-5 and TRBJ1-2, with D possibly matching TRBD1 (5 bases). This CDR3 comprises 14 residues. In germline, CDR1 is MNHEY, CDR2 SVGAGI. CDR3 residues: CASGADSASFDRAF. The DNA of the CDR3 is TGTGCCAGCGGGGCCGACAGTGCCTCCTTCGATAGGGCCTTC.

CDR3: CASSPGGTETDTQYF. CDR3 DNA: TGTGCCAGCAGCCCCGGGGGGACCGAGACAGATACGCAGTATTTT. The genes are TRBV7-2 and TRBJ2-3; 7 bases agree with TRBD2. V dropped 5 bases and J dropped 3; count of bases not matched to a gene: 8. Germline V gene sequence: CDR1 SGHTA, CDR2 FQGNSA. The CDR3 has 15 amino acids.

The genes are TRBV6-6 and TRBJ2-6; D unclear. The CDR3 is made up of 16 amino acids. Per the germline V gene, CDR1 is MNHNY and CDR2 is SVGAGI (reference sequence). The ends were cut back, 0 bases at V and 0 bases at J, with 6 bases in the middle. The CDR3 bases are TGTGCCAGCAGTTACTCGATGGCCTCTGGGGCCAACGTCCTGACTTTC. Its protein is CASSYSMASGANVLTF.